The entry that follows covers one T cell receptor (beta chain) sequence. Clones were sequenced by immunoSEQ multiplex PCR, and TCRdb holds only the in-frame ones, with some missing. The sample yields some 76,000 clones, about nine tenths seen once. These data originate in a study of blood T cell repertoires in COVID-19. Overall study: Italy, Spain and the United States were the sources of the convalescent and acute COVID-19 samples. Sample material is recorded as cDNA or gDNA derived from T cells, B-cell-depleted T cells, or PBMCs.

V was pared by 3 bases and J by 6 bases, with 4 bases of the junction left unmatched. CDR3 length: 13 residues. The germline V gene has CDR1 MDHEN and CDR2 SYDVKM. The sequence came from a woman younger than 30 with acute or convalescent COVID-19. Sequenced sample: peripheral blood. The rearrangement joins TRBV28 to TRBJ2-7; 8 nucleotides line up with TRBD1. The CDR3 here is CASSLDRASEQYF. DNA of the CDR3: TGTGCCAGCAGTTTGGACAGGGCGTCCGAGCAGTACTTC.